These T cell receptor beta chains were read from a single sample in a study of human versus mouse CDR3 diversity and MHC coevolution. Clones were sequenced by immunoSEQ multiplex PCR, and TCRdb holds only the in-frame ones, with some missing. The sample holds 55,000 to 65,000 clones, approximately 94% seen once. Sequencing was carried out using naive CD4+ T cells from blood. The receptors here all came from a person in their sixties or seventies in good health. Both conserved end residues are part of each CDR3. The order of the fields is J gene, V gene, CDR3 length, CDR3 protein.

TRBJ2-7 TRBV6-5 14 CASSYLLAGAQKYF
TRBJ2-2 TRBV6-5 15 CASSPPGTSTGELFF
TRBJ2-5 TRBV5-4 15 CASSSGLAGSETQYF
TRBJ2-2 TRBV5-1 16 CASSSQGGRDTGELFF
TRBJ1-3 TRBV10-3 15 CAISGQAASGNTIYF
TRBJ1-1 TRBV9 14 CASSVGPGGTEAFF
TRBJ2-5 TRBV18 14 CASSPNEGGETQYF
TRBJ1-3 TRBV5-1 16 CASSLGPTGYGNTIYF
TRBJ2-5 TRBV4-2 18 CASSQARGLAGGQETQYF
TRBJ2-2 TRBV25-1 15 CARPPRKENTGELFF
TRBJ1-1 TRBV5-1 15 CASSPRDRENTEAFF
TRBJ1-5 TRBV7-2 13 CASGTGQGQPQHF
TRBJ2-7 TRBV6-5 13 CASSENREGEQYF
TRBJ2-7 TRBV12-1 17 CASSFASQGGLCYEQYF
- TRBV10-3 14 CAISGVVAGNEQYF
TRBJ2-5 TRBV18 15 CASSPQGQGLGEQYF
TRBJ2-5 TRBV5-4 15 CASSRGGGDQETQYF